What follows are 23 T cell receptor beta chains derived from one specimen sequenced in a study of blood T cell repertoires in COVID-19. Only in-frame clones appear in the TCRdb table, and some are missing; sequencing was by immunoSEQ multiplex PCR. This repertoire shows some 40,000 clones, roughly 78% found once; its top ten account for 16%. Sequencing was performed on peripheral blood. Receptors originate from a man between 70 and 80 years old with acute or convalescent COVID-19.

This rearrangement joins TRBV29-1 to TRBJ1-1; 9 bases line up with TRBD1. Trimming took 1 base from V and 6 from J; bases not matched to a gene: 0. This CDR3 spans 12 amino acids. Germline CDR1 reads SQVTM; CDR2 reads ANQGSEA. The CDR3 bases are TGCAGCGTTGAAGGGACAGGGGCTGAAGCTTTCTTT. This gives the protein CSVEGTGAEAFF.

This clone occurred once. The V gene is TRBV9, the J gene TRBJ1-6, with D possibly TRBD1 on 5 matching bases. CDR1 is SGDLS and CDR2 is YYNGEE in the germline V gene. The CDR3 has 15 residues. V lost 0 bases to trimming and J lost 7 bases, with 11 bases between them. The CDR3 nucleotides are TGTGCCAGCAGCGTAGGGTGGGGCCGCAATTCACCCCTCCACTTT. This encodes CASSVGWGRNSPLHF.

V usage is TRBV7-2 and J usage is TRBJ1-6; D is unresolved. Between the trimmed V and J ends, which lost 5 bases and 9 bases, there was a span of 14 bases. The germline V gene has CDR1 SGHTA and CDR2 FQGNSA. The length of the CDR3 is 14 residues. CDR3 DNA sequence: TGTGCCAGCAGCGTCGCAGGTTACGGTTCACCCCTCCACTTT. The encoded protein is CASSVAGYGSPLHF.

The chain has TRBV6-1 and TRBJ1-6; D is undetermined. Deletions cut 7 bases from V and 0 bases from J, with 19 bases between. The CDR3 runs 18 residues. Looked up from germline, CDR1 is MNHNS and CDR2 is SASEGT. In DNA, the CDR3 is TGTGCCAGCACTGAGACCCACGGGGAGAGCTCCTATAATTCACCCCTCCACTTT. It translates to CASTETHGESSYNSPLHF.

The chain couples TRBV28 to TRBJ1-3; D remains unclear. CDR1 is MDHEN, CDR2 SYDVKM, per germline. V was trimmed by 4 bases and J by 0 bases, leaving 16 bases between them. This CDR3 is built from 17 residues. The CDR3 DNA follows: TGTGCCAGCAGTTCCCACAGCGCGGGCCACTCTGGAAACACCATATATTTT. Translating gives CASSSHSAGHSGNTIYF.

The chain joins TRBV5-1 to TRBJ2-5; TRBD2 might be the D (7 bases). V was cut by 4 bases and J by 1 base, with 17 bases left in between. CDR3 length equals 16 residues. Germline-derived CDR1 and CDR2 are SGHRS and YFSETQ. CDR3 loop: CASSPQPAGAQETQYF. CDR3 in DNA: TGCGCCAGCAGCCCTCAGCCGGCGGGGGCCCAAGAGACCCAGTACTTC.

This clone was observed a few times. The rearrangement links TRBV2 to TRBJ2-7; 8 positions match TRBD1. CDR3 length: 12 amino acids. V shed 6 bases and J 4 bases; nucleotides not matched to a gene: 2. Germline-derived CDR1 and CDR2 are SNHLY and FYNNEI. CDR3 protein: CASSDRGYEQYF. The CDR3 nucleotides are TGTGCCAGCAGCGACAGGGGATACGAGCAGTACTTC. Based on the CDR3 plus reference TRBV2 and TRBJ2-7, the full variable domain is EPEVTQTPSHQVTQMGQEVILRCVPISNHLYFYWYRQILGQKVEFLVSFYNNEISEKSEIFDDQFSVERPDGSNFTLKIRSTKLEDSAMYFCASSDRGYEQYFGPGTRLTVT.

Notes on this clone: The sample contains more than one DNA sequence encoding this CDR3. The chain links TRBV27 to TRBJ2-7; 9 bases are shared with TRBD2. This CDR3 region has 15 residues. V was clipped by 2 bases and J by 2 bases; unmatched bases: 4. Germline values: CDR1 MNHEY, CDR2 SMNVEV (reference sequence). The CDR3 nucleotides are TGTGCCAGCAGTTTAGGCCTAGCGGGAACCTACGAGCAGTACTTC. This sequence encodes CASSLGLAGTYEQYF.

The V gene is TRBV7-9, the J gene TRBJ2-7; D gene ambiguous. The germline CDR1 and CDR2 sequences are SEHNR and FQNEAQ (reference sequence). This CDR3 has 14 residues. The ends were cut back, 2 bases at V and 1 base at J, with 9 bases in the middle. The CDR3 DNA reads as TGTGCCAGCAGCTTATTGGGCCAGTCCTACGAGCAGTACTTC. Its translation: CASSLLGQSYEQYF.

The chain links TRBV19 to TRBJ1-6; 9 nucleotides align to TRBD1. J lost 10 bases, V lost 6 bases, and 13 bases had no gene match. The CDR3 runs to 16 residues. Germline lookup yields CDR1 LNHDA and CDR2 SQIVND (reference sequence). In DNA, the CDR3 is TGTGCCAGTAGGACTACAGGGGGCGCGGTAAACTCACCCCTCCACTTT. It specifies CASRTTGGAVNSPLHF.

The CDR3 coding sequence is TGTGCCAGCTCACCACCGCTCCGGCAGGGTACGAATTCACCCCTCCACTTT. Translated: CASSPPLRQGTNSPLHF. This chain joins TRBV18 and TRBJ1-6; possible D gene TRBD1, 5 bases. The CDR3 length is 17 residues. V was trimmed by 0 bases and J by 7 bases, leaving 16 bases between them. Germline CDR1 reads KGHSH; CDR2 reads LQKENI.

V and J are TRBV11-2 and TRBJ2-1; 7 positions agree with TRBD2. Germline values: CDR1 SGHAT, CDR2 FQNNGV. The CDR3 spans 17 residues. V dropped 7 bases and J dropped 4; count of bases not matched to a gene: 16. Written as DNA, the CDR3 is TGTGCCAGCACCGGGGATTTGGGACGGGGGGTTTACAATGAGCAGTTCTTC. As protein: CASTGDLGRGVYNEQFF. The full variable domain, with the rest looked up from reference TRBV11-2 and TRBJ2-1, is EAGVAQSPRYKIIEKRQSVAFWCNPISGHATLYWYQQILGQGPKLLIQFQNNGVVDDSQLPKDRFSAERLKGVDSTLKIQPAKLEDSAVYLCASTGDLGRGVYNEQFFGPGTRLTVL.

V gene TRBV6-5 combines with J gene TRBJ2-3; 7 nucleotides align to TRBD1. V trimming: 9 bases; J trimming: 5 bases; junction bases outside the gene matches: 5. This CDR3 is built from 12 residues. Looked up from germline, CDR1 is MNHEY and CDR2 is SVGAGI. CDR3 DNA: TGTGCCAGTCTTAGGGGGCAAGATACGCAGTATTTT. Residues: CASLRGQDTQYF.

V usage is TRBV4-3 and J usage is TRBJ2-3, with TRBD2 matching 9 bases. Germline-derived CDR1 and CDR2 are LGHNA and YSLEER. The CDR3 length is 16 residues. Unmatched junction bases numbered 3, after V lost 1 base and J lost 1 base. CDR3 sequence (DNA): TGCGCCAGCAGCCAAGTGAAGCGGGGGGGCACAGATACGCAGTATTTT. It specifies CASSQVKRGGTDTQYF.

The CDR3 bases are TGTGCCAGCAGCCTTAATCAGCCCCAGCATTTT. This codes for CASSLNQPQHF. The chain has TRBV6-5 and TRBJ1-5, with D hard to call. The germline V gene encodes CDR1 MNHEY and CDR2 SVGAGI. With 6 bases removed from V and 4 bases from J, the gap between germline ends came to 4 bases. This CDR3 is built from 11 residues.

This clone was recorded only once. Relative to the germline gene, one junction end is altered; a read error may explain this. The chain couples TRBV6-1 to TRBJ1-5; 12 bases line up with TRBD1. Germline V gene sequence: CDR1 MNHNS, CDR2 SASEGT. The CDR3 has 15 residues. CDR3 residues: CASTETGTGGEPQHF. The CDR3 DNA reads TGTGCCAGCACTGAAACCGGGACAGGGGGCGAGCCCCAGCATTTT.

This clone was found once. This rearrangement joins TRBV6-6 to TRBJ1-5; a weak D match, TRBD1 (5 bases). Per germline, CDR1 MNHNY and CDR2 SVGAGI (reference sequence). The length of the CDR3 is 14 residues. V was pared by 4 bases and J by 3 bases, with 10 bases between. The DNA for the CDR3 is TGTGCCAGCAGTTTACAGGAGATCAATCAGCCCCAGCATTTT. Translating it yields CASSLQEINQPQHF.

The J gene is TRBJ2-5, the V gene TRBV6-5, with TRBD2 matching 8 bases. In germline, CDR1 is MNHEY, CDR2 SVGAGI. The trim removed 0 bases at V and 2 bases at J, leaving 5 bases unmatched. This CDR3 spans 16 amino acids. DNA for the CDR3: TGTGCCAGCAGTTACTCAGCGACTAGCGAACAAGAGACCCAGTACTTC. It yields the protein CASSYSATSEQETQYF.

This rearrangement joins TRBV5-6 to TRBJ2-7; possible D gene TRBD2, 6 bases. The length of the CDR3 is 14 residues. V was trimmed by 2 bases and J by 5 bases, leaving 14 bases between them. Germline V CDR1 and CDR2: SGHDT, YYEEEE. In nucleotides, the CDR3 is TGTGCCAGCAGCTTATGGTGGCGGGGTGACGAGCAGTACTTC. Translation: CASSLWWRGDEQYF. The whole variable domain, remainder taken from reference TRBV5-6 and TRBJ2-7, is DAGVTQSPTHLIKTRGQQVTLRCSPKSGHDTVSWYQQALGQGPQFIFQYYEEEERQRGNFPDRFSGHQFPNYSSELNVNALLLGDSALYLCASSLWWRGDEQYFGPGTRLTVT.

The CDR3: CASSSMYQETQYF. Here the CDR3 DNA reads TGTGCCAGCAGTTCAATGTACCAAGAGACCCAGTACTTC. This rearrangement joins TRBV6-2 or TRBV6-3 to TRBJ2-5; D is unclear. The germline V gene has CDR1 MNHEY and CDR2 SVGEGT. Trimming cost V 4 bases and J 0 bases, with 6 bases left between them. CDR3 size: 13 residues.

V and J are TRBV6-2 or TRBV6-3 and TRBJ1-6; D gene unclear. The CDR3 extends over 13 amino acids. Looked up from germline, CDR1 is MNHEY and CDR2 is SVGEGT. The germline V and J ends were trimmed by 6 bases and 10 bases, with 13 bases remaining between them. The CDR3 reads CASSLKRGSPLHF. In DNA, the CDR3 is TGTGCCAGCAGCCTTAAAAGAGGGTCACCCCTCCACTTT.

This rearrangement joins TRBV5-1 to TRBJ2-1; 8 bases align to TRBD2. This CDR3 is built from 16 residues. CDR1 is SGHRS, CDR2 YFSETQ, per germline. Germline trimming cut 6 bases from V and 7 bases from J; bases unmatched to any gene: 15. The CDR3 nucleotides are TGCGCCAGCACCCTTGGGGGAGCGGGAGTACCTAATGAGCAGTTCTTC. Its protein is CASTLGGAGVPNEQFF.

CDR3: CASSEKESRGQPQHF. The CDR3 nucleotides are TGTGCCAGCAGTGAGAAAGAGAGCCGCGGGCAGCCCCAGCATTTT. The rearrangement uses TRBV6-1 and TRBJ1-5; D not certain. Trimming removed 3 bases at V and 7 bases at J, with 16 bases between. The CDR3 is 15 amino acids. Germline lookup yields CDR1 MNHNS and CDR2 SASEGT.